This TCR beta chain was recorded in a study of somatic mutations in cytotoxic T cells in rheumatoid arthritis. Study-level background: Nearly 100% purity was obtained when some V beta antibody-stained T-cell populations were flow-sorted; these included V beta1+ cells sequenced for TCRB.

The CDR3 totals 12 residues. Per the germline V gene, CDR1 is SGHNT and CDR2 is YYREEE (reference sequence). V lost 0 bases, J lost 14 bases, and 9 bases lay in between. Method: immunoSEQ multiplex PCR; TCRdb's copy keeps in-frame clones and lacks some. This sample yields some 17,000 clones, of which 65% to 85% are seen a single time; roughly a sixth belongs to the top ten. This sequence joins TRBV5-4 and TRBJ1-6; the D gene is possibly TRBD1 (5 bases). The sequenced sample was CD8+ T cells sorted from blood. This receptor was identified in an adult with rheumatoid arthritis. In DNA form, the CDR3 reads TGTGCCAGCAGCTTGGGGGCAGGGACCCTCCACTTT. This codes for CASSLGAGTLHF.